The entry below describes one TCR beta chain. No antigen is known for it. The CDR3 is made up of 13 amino acids. Germline V gene lookup returns CDR1 GTSNPN and CDR2 SVGIG (reference sequence). Trimming pared 5 bases from V and 0 bases from J, leaving 8 bases between. These data come from a study of glioma-infiltrating T cells after dendritic cell vaccination. About the study: Treatment, given 2003 to 2012, was autologous tumor lysate-pulsed dendritic cell vaccination.

Study results and caveats: Estimated pretreatment TIL content predicted outcome after dendritic cell vaccination.

Selection required adequate fresh-frozen tumor tissue plus more than two years' survival data. PBMC were collected before vaccination, two weeks after the third vaccination, and at progression. Repertoires were generated with immunoSEQ multiplex PCR, while TCRdb's copy carries only in-frame clones and drops some. The table includes roughly 96,000 clones, roughly 83% detected once. The sequences come from blood, collected before dendritic cell vaccination. The chain is built from TRBV30 and TRBJ1-3; maybe TRBD1 (5 bases). The receptor's source is a human donor with glioblastoma. The CDR3 sequence: CAWDSSSGNTIYF. The CDR3 bases are TGTGCCTGGGACAGCAGCTCTGGAAACACCATATATTTT.